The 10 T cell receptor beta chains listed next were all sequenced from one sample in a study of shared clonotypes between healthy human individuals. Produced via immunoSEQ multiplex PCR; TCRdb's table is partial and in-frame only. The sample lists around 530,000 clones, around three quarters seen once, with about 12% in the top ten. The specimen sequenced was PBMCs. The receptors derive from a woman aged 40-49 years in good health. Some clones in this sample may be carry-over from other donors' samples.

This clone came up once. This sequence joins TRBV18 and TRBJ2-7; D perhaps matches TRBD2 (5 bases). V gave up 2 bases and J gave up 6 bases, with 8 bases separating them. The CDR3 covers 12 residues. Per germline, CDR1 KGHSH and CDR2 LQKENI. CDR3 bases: TGTGCCAGCTCACCAATTGGGAGCGAGCAGTACTTC. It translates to CASSPIGSEQYF.

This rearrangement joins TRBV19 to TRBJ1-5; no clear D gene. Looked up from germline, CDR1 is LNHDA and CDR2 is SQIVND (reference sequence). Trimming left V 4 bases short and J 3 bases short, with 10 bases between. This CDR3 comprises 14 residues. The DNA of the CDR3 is TGTGCCAGTAGTACCGGGCAGATCAATCAGCCCCAGCATTTT. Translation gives CASSTGQINQPQHF.

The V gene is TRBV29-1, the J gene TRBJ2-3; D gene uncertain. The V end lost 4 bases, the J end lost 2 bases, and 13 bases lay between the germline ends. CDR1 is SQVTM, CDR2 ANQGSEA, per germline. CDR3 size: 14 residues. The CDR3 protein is CSVVANPYTDTQYF. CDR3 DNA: TGCAGCGTTGTTGCGAACCCATACACAGATACGCAGTATTTT.

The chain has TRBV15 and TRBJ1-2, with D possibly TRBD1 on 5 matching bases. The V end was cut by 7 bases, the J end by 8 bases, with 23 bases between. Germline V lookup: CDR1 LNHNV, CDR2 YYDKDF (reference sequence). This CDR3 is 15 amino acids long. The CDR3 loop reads CATTPFSQGLAGYTF. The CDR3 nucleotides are TGTGCCACCACTCCTTTTTCCCAGGGTCTCGCGGGCTACACCTTC. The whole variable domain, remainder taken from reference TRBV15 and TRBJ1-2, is DAMVIQNPRYQVTQFGKPVTLSCSQTLNHNVMYWYQQKSSQAPKLLFHYYDKDFNNEADTPDNFQSRRPNTSFCFLDIRSPGLGDTAMYLCATTPFSQGLAGYTFGSGTRLTVV.

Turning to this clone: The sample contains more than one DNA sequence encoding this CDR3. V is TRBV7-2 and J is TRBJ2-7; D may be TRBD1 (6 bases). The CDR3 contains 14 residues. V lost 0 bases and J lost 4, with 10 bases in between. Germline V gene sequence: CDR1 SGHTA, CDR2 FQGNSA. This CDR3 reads CASSLAGGPYEQYF. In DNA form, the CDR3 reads TGTGCCAGCAGCTTAGCAGGGGGTCCGTACGAGCAGTACTTC.

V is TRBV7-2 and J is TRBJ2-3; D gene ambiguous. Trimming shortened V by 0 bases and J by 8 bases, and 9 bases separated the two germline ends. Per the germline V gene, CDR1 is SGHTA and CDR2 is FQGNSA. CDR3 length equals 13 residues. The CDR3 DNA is TGTGCCAGCAGCTTAGCGAAAAGAGGTACGCAGTATTTT. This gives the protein CASSLAKRGTQYF.

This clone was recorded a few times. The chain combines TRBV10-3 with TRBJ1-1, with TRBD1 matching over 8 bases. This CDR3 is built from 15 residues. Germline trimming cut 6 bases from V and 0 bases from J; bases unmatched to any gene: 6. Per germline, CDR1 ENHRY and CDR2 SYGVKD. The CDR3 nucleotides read TGTGCCATCAGATTAGGGACAGGTATGAACACTGAAGCTTTCTTT. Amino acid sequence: CAIRLGTGMNTEAFF.

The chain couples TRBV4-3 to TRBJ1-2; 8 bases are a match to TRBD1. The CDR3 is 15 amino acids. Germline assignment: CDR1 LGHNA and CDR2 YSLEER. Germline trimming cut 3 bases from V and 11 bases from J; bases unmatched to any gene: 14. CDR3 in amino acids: CASSQTWDRNERYTF. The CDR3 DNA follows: TGCGCCAGCAGCCAGACCTGGGACAGGAATGAAAGATACACCTTC.

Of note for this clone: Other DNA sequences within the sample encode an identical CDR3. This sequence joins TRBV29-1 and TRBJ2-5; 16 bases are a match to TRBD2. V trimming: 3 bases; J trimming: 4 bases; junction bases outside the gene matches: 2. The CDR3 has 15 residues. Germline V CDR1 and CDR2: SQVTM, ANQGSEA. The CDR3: CSVDGTSGRGETQYF. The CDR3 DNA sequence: TGCAGCGTTGACGGGACTAGCGGGAGGGGAGAGACCCAGTACTTC.

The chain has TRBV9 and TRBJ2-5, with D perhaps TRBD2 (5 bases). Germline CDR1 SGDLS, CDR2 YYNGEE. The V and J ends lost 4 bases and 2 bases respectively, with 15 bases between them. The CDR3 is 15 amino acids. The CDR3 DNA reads TGTGCCAGCAGCTCTGGGTGGGGAGTACAAGAGACCCAGTACTTC. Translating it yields CASSSGWGVQETQYF.